This T cell receptor beta chain was profiled in a study of cytomegalovirus exposure and HLA in healthy donors (dated by TCRdb to the late 2010s). Background for the entire study: In an earlier analysis of under 750 of the donors, about 260 Gb of sequence data and roughly 100 million unique TCR beta sequences from about 179 million T cells were reported. The aim of the study was to test whether cataloging public T cell receptors could identify signatures of past pathogen exposure. Besides the first cohort of around 670 subjects, a separate validation cohort made up of 120 different subjects was used. The number of typed donors differed by locus: 629-630 for A, B, C, DRB1 and DQB1; 500 to 550 for DQA1; fewer than 610 for DPA1; and some 470 for DPB1. To predict cytomegalovirus infection status, the study combined high-throughput TCR immunosequencing, statistical association of individual TCRs with disease status, and machine learning. About 300 gigabases of sequencing data and tens of millions of unique TCR sequences were included in an early release covering about 620 HLA-typed donors. Every discovery cohort repertoire had been produced on one sequencing platform. Using immunosequencing, the study profiled T cell repertoires from roughly 650 subjects and related those repertoires to cytomegalovirus serostatus. HLA typing covered class I and class II loci at four-digit resolution. An earlier analysis of roughly 600 of the donors used high-throughput TCR beta sequencing to judge whether each TCR beta V gene segment behaved as functional or pseudogenic. Among around 400 genotyped donors of the cohort, an average of about 240,000 unique TCR beta nucleotide sequences were sequenced per donor, around 18% of them non-productive. In a later genetic analysis, genome-wide SNP genotypes for about 65% of the roughly 700 donors were used, and that subset was treated as a discovery cohort. The genetic ancestry cluster associated with self-reported Caucasian donors included 70% to 85% of the 398 genotyped donors. In a later analysis, previously published TCR beta repertoires from fewer than 750 donors were re-analyzed and high-resolution HLA genotyping was added so that TCR occurrence patterns could be studied. Roughly five DR-DQ haplotypes were treated as single units for association and clustering because of strong linkage in the cohort. Donor age, sex, ethnicity and CMV serostatus were compiled alongside the repertoire data. Rather than using new phenotypic data, the later analysis identified candidate immune exposures from TCR beta sequences and from how often those sequences occurred across donors.

In total, 666 healthy bone marrow donors made up the cohort. At the time of sampling, all cohort members were nominally healthy, though unrecorded immune exposures were likely present. The donor tested CMV seropositive and was one of the 289 seropositive cohort members. A peripheral blood sample was provided by each donor, and peripheral blood mononuclear cells were used for TCR beta sequencing. Genomic DNA extraction from the blood cell samples was performed with the Qiagen DNeasy Blood Extraction Kit. Libraries were prepared through the immunoSEQ multiplex PCR assay. A mixture of 60 forward primers for TCR Vbeta segments and 13 reverse primers for TCR Jbeta segments was used in the multiplex PCR. The CDR3 region of rearranged TCR beta genes was amplified from genomic DNA by a multiplex PCR assay. The amplified TCR beta libraries were sequenced on the Illumina HiSeq System as 87-base-pair reads. In the paper's pipeline: Across the 670 or so repertoires, a later analysis counted some 81 million unique TCR beta chains, 9.5 million to 13 million of which were shared by at least two donors. A nearest-neighbor algorithm error-corrected the raw reads and collapsed the reads into unique sequences, merging closely related sequences to remove PCR and sequencing errors. CDR3 sequences were aligned to IMGT reference sequences to assign V, D and J gene segments. For a sequence to be retained, at least a six-nucleotide match to both a V gene segment and a J gene segment was required. A rearrangement counted as productive if the CDR3 had no stop codons and remained in frame with V and J, and every other rearrangement counted as non-productive. CDR3 was defined according to IMGT convention as the region running from the second conserved V-encoded cysteine to the conserved J-encoded phenylalanine. Sequences without an unambiguous match to a single V gene segment were excluded from the earlier analysis of about 600 of the donors. An earlier analysis of approximately 590 of the donors called V segments functional above 56.7% productive rearrangements and segregating when the between-donor standard deviation exceeded 5%. A statistical classification framework was built for diagnosing cytomegalovirus status from the catalog of TCR beta chain sequences. A later analysis assigned V and J genes by comparing TCR nucleotide sequences with IMGT/GENE-DB human TR gene sequences. A later analysis assigned CDR3 sequences and most-parsimonious VDJ recombination scenarios with the TCRdist pipeline. In a later analysis, each TCR beta chain was defined by its CDR3 amino acid sequence together with its V-gene family, and reads lacking a unique V-gene family were excluded. In a later analysis, a few hundred highly shared, low-generation-probability nucleotide sequences were removed to address suspected cross-contamination and a sequencing artifact. For each public chain, a later analysis derived a clonal expansion index from normalized ranks of inferred template counts within each repertoire. A later analysis computed generation probabilities with a VDJ recombination model fitted to out-of-frame rearrangements, and checked the results against IGoR. Hypergeometric tests were used in a later analysis to score TCR-TCR, TCR-HLA and TCR-CMV co-occurrence, with a repertoire-size bias correction applied to the TCR pairs. False discovery rates were estimated in a later analysis by permuting HLA or CMV assignments 20 times. In a later analysis, co-occurring TCRs were grouped with DBSCAN, and TCRdist sequence similarity was added when clustering was performed within HLA-allele-positive subsets. Co-occurrence clustering excluded repertoires with fewer than 30,000 or more than 120,000 public chains, plus five with anomalous nucleotide sharing. Held by TCRdb, this immuneACCESS table contains in-frame sequences only and omits some clones. Under half of the omission traces to an unresolved V gene where checked; the cause of the rest is unknown. That table furnishes V, J and clone size, whereas the DNA furnished D and trimming. Within this sample are over 50,000 clones, with about 63% of them counted one time only. The biggest ten clones account for around 17% of the sample.

With regard to this clone: Its antigen remains undetermined. No quality values exist for individual bases; no much larger clone is one base distant.

What the work shows at the level of the full study, not this receptor alone: Only TCR beta chains were sequenced in this cohort, and the absence of alpha or paired-chain data limited detectable features. Broadly in line with IMGT annotations, most TCR beta V segments showed up in productive rearrangements about 87% or about 30% of the time in an earlier analysis of around 550 of the donors. A later genetic analysis reported fewer N-insertions in productive TCRs among donors in an Asian-associated ancestry cluster than the approximately 670-donor mean. In vitro tests confirmed that three of the cytomegalovirus-associated TCR beta chains recognize cytomegalovirus antigens. A total of 164 TCR beta chains were listed by the study as associated with cytomegalovirus. The classifier was reported to diagnose cytomegalovirus status with high specificity and sensitivity in both the original and validation cohorts. The authors suggested that the approach could potentially be extended to other disease states and immunological phenotypes. A further reported finding was that TCR beta sequences accurately predicted the HLA-A and HLA-B alleles for most subjects in the first cohort. The earlier analysis of 450 to 700 of the donors excluded some 16 rarely observed V segments, including chromosome 9 orphons, because counts were too low. An association between a missense DCLRE1C variant and V-gene and J-gene trimming of TCR beta chains was found in a later genetic analysis and replicated in an independent cohort. In a later analysis, HLA-associated TCR beta chains were found to be more clonally expanded and to have lower generation probabilities than equally common non-associated chains. A group of highly shared sequence variants was considered likely to be a technical artifact of the sequencing pipeline. Strong co-occurrence of HLA alleles, especially DR and DQ, made assigning TCR associations to individual alleles difficult. Because the 87-base-pair reads could not distinguish some IMGT-functional V segments, including TRBV6-2 and TRBV6-3, those segments were excluded. Correlated functional status among segregating V segments might reflect linkage disequilibrium, but an unknown experimental factor could not be ruled out. Because HLA typing was missing for some donors at each locus, association tests included only the typed subset. While some public TCRs were present in many individuals, most TCR sequences turned up only very rarely across donors. A later analysis associated 15,000 or so TCR beta sequences with specific HLA alleles at a false discovery rate of 0.05. According to a later analysis, most CMV-associated TCR beta chains appeared to be HLA-restricted, and the HLA associations seemed to be driven largely by CMV exposure. For the cohort, immune exposure information was limited to CMV serostatus. In a later analysis, the rate of TCR association differed among HLA loci, with DRB1 alleles having the most associated TCRs and HLA-C alleles having the fewest. The presence/absence analyses assumed that sequencing depth was roughly uniform across donors, and that assumption may not be true. Several of the top co-occurrence clusters appeared to be linked to parvovirus B19, influenza, CMV and Epstein-Barr virus, according to a later analysis.

From cysteine to phenylalanine, the CDR3 is 14 amino acids long. CDR3 DNA is the only sequence kept; it has 42 bases, read in frame from the first base. CDR1 and CDR2 (SGHRS, YFSETQ) derive from the germline V gene. V is clipped by 2 bases and J by 8 bases, and the sequence between their germline boundaries is 14 bases long. The receptor was derived from a man between 35 and 55 years old in good health and CMV-seropositive. The chain couples TRBV5-1 to TRBJ2-4, and perhaps TRBD1 as D gene, on 5 matching bases. Sequenced sample: PBMCs. The CDR3 region has the sequence CASSLDSAEYIQYF. The sequence in DNA is TGCGCCAGCAGCTTAGACAGTGCCGAATACATTCAGTACTTC.